This TCR beta chain was sequenced during a study of blood T cell repertoires in COVID-19. Study at large: From the United States, Italy and Spain came samples of acute and convalescent COVID-19. The cDNA or gDNA used as material had been derived from T cells, B-cell-depleted T cells, or PBMCs.

Original data processing: For nucleated cells, counts were estimated from reference gene primer amplification. Profiled with immunoSEQ multiplex PCR; TCRdb holds only in-frame clones, not every one. The V and J calls and clone size are taken from that table; D and trimming were inferred from the DNA. In the table there are over 7,000 clones, roughly 88% of which are singletons. Looked up from germline, CDR1 is SGHAT and CDR2 is FQNNGV. Trimming left V 5 bases short and J 11 bases short, with 12 bases between. The length of the CDR3 is 11 residues. Sequencing was carried out using peripheral blood. This clonotype originated in a human donor in a cohort sampled during active COVID-19. This chain uses TRBV11-2 with TRBJ1-1; maybe TRBD1 (6 bases). CDR3 DNA: TGTGCCAGCAGCGTTAACAGGGCTGCTTTCTTT. Amino acids: CASSVNRAAFF.